Shown below are 8 T cell receptor beta chains from a single sample sequenced in a study of T cell responses to AZD1222 COVID-19 vaccine. TCRdb's copy holds only in-frame clones and misses some; the assay was immunoSEQ multiplex PCR. The repertoire includes about 90,000 clones, around nine tenths of them detected once, and about a tenth sits in the top ten. Sequenced here: peripheral blood, sampled on day 0 of MenACWY control vaccination. These TCRs come from an adult in good health.

The chain links TRBV30 to TRBJ1-1; perhaps TRBD1 as D (6 bases). V was clipped by 1 base and J by 10 bases, with 10 bases between them. Looked up from germline, CDR1 is GTSNPN and CDR2 is SVGIG (reference sequence). The CDR3 is 11 residues long. The CDR3 spells CAWSGTVLAFF. The CDR3 nucleotides read TGTGCCTGGAGTGGGACAGTTCTAGCTTTCTTT. Filled out from reference TRBV30 and TRBJ1-1, the complete variable domain reads SQTIHQWPATLVQPVGSPLSLECTVEGTSNPNLYWYRQAAGRGLQLLFYSVGIGQISSEVPQNLSASRPQDRQFILSSKKLLLSDSGFYLCAWSGTVLAFFGQGTRLTVV.

This clone was seen a handful of times. The V and J genes are TRBV6-5 and TRBJ1-1, with D tentatively TRBD1 (6 bases). CDR1 and CDR2 (germline): MNHEY, SVGAGI. Between the trimmed V and J ends, which lost 6 bases and 2 bases, there was a span of 16 bases. CDR3 length: 15 residues. CDR3 loop: CASRPSDRFNTEAFF. In DNA, the CDR3 is TGTGCCAGCAGGCCCTCGGACAGATTTAACACTGAAGCTTTCTTT.

The chain has TRBV5-8 and TRBJ2-2, with D perhaps matching TRBD1 (6 bases). The CDR3 runs to 16 residues. V was shortened by 0 bases and J by 1 base, with 10 bases between the two germline ends. Germline CDR1 is SGHTS and CDR2 is YDEGEE. The CDR3, as DNA: TGTGCCAGCAGCTTGGTTGGGGGCCAGAACACCGGGGAGCTGTTTTTT. Translating gives CASSLVGGQNTGELFF.

The rearrangement joins TRBV28 to TRBJ1-2, with 10 bases matching TRBD1. Germline lookup yields CDR1 MDHEN and CDR2 SYDVKM. V trimming: 5 bases; J trimming: 7 bases; junction bases outside the gene matches: 10. The CDR3 totals 15 residues. CDR3 sequence (DNA): TGTGCCAGCAGTCCCGACAGGGGGCAGGTTGGTGGCTACACCTTC. Residues: CASSPDRGQVGGYTF.

CDR3 protein: CSADGNLAGANEQFF. The CDR3 nucleotides are TGCAGCGCTGACGGTAACCTTGCAGGGGCCAATGAGCAGTTCTTC. V and J are TRBV29-1 and TRBJ2-1, with TRBD1 as a possible D gene (6 bases). Germline CDR1 is SQVTM and CDR2 is ANQGSEA. The CDR3 covers 15 residues. V lost 7 bases and J 6 bases, leaving 22 bases between the germline ends.

CDR3 in amino acids: CASSSSHDRGPTDTQYF. CDR3 in DNA: TGTGCCAGCAGCTCCTCCCACGACAGGGGGCCCACAGATACGCAGTATTTT. The V and J genes are TRBV5-6 and TRBJ2-3, with 10 bases aligning to TRBD1. CDR1 is SGHDT, CDR2 YYEEEE, per germline. This CDR3 is 17 amino acids long. Unmatched junction bases numbered 9, after V lost 3 bases and J lost 2 bases.

The J gene is TRBJ2-6, the V gene TRBV5-1; no clear D. Trimming took 4 bases from V and 2 from J, leaving 7 bases between them. The CDR3 consists of 14 residues. Germline V lookup: CDR1 SGHRS, CDR2 YFSETQ. The CDR3 bases are TGCGCCAGCAGCAGGGAAGCTGGGGCCAACGTCCTGACTTTC. Its protein product is CASSREAGANVLTF.

The CDR3 protein is CASSELAVPSTEAFF. Written as DNA, the CDR3 is TGTGCCAGCAGTGAACTGGCTGTTCCAAGTACTGAAGCTTTCTTT. This chain uses TRBV6-1 with TRBJ1-1; the D is unclear. CDR3 length equals 15 residues. Germline loops: CDR1 MNHNS, CDR2 SASEGT. The ends were cut back, 2 bases at V and 5 bases at J, with 15 bases in the middle.